This TCR beta chain was recovered during a study of cytomegalovirus exposure and HLA in healthy donors (dated by TCRdb to 2016 to 2017). Regarding the research as a whole: In an earlier analysis of roughly 500 of the donors, 276 Gb of sequence data and 117 million unique TCR beta sequences from about 179 million T cells were reported. Alongside the repertoire data, information on donor age, sex, ethnicity and CMV serostatus was compiled. To study patterns of TCR occurrence, a later analysis re-analyzed previously published TCR beta repertoires from 650 to 750 donors and added high-resolution HLA genotyping. In an earlier analysis of roughly 600 of the donors, high-throughput TCR beta sequencing was used to judge whether each TCR beta V gene segment behaved as functional or pseudogenic. Every discovery cohort repertoire had been produced on one sequencing platform. The study combined high-throughput TCR immunosequencing, statistical association of individual TCRs with disease status, and machine learning to predict cytomegalovirus infection status. On average, approximately 250,000 unique TCR beta nucleotide sequences were sequenced per donor among roughly 430 genotyped donors of the cohort, with roughly 18% of those sequences being non-productive. HLA typing included class I and class II loci at four-digit resolution. Along with the roughly 610-subject first cohort, a separate validation cohort of over a hundred different subjects was used. A later genetic analysis used genome-wide SNP genotypes for about 65% of the 666 donors, treating that subset as a discovery cohort. Among the roughly 400 genotyped donors, around 81% belonged to the genetic ancestry cluster associated with self-reported Caucasian donors. About 5 DR-DQ haplotypes were handled as single units for association and clustering, since linkage in the cohort was strong. The number of typed donors differed by locus: roughly 629-640 for A, B, C, DRB1 and DQB1; roughly 510 for DQA1; around 610 for DPA1; and some 430 for DPB1. The aim of the study was to test whether cataloging public T cell receptors could identify signatures of past pathogen exposure. The later analysis used no new phenotypic data to find candidate immune exposures, relying instead on TCR beta sequences and their occurrence across donors. The study used immunosequencing to profile the T cell repertoires of approximately 640 subjects and linked those repertoires to cytomegalovirus serostatus. An early release covering more than 500 HLA-typed donors comprised roughly 300 gigabases of sequencing data and roughly 86 million unique TCR sequences. The investigation overall reported the following: A later genetic analysis associated a missense DCLRE1C variant with V-gene and J-gene trimming of TCR beta chains, and an independent cohort replicated the association. The only immune exposure information available for the cohort was CMV serostatus. According to a later analysis, TCR association rates differed among HLA loci, with DRB1 alleles showing the most associated TCRs and HLA-C alleles showing the fewest. Presence/absence analyses assumed roughly uniform sequencing depth across donors, an assumption that may not hold. In a later analysis, around 17,000 TCR beta sequences were associated with specific HLA alleles at a false discovery rate of 0.05. The classifier was reported to diagnose cytomegalovirus status with high specificity and sensitivity in both the original and validation cohorts. A further reported finding was that TCR beta sequences accurately predicted the HLA-A and HLA-B alleles for most subjects in the first cohort. The sequencing pipeline was judged likely to have produced a cluster of highly shared sequence variants as a technical artifact. Because HLA typing was missing for some donors at each locus, association tests included only the typed subset. The 87-base-pair reads could not distinguish some IMGT-functional V segments, including TRBV6-2 and TRBV6-3, so those segments were excluded. According to the authors, the approach could potentially be generalized to other disease states and immunological phenotypes. Because counts were too low, roughly 18 rarely observed V segments, including chromosome 9 orphons, were left out of the earlier analysis of some 640 of the donors. Several of the top co-occurrence clusters appeared to be linked to parvovirus B19, influenza, CMV and Epstein-Barr virus, according to a later analysis. The study gave a list of around 170 TCR beta chains associated with cytomegalovirus. In a later analysis, HLA-associated TCR beta chains showed more clonal expansion and lower generation probabilities than non-associated chains that were equally common. Only TCR beta chains were sequenced in this cohort, and the absence of alpha or paired-chain data limited detectable features. Three of the identified cytomegalovirus-associated TCR beta chains were confirmed in vitro to be specific for cytomegalovirus antigens. Correlated functional status among segregating V segments might reflect linkage disequilibrium, but an unknown experimental factor could not be ruled out. Broadly in line with IMGT annotations, most TCR beta V segments showed up in productive rearrangements about 87% or about 30% of the time in an earlier analysis of several hundred of the donors. Assigning TCR associations to individual alleles was difficult when HLA alleles, especially DR and DQ, strongly co-occurred. Compared with the approximately 720-donor mean, donors in an Asian-associated ancestry cluster had fewer N-insertions in productive TCRs, according to a later genetic analysis. Most TCR sequences were observed very rarely across donors, whereas some public TCRs were present in many individuals. According to a later analysis, most CMV-associated TCR beta chains appeared to be HLA-restricted, and the HLA associations seemed to be driven largely by CMV exposure.

The cohort comprised some 730 healthy bone marrow donors. Cohort members were all nominally healthy when sampled, although unrecorded immune exposures were likely present. The donor tested CMV seronegative, placing the donor among the 352 seronegative members of the cohort. Every donor gave a peripheral blood sample, and the peripheral blood mononuclear cells from that sample were used for TCR beta sequencing. The Qiagen DNeasy Blood Extraction Kit was used to extract genomic DNA from the blood cell samples. Trimming accounts for 3 bases at V and 0 bases at J, while the number of junction bases matched to no gene is 8. CDR1 LNHDA and CDR2 SQIVND were looked up in the germline V gene (reference sequence). The CDR3 covers 17 residues, taking in both the cysteine and the phenylalanine. The entry retains the CDR3 DNA only, 51 bases that are in frame from base 1. Receptor libraries were prepared by the immunoSEQ multiplex PCR assay. The multiplex PCR relied on a mix of 60 forward primers for TCR Vbeta segments and 13 reverse primers for TCR Jbeta segments. A multiplex PCR assay on genomic DNA amplified the CDR3 region of rearranged TCR beta genes. The amplified TCR beta libraries were sequenced on the Illumina HiSeq System as 87-base-pair reads. Turning to the authors' computational methods: Across the roughly 640 repertoires, a later analysis counted 75 million to 90 million unique TCR beta chains, roughly 11 million of which were shared by at least two donors. Raw reads were error-corrected and collapsed into unique sequences with a nearest-neighbor algorithm that merged closely related sequences to remove PCR and sequencing errors. To assign V, D and J gene segments, CDR3 sequences were aligned to IMGT reference sequences. Each retained sequence needed at least a six-nucleotide match to both a V gene segment and a J gene segment. Rearrangements were classified as productive when the CDR3 lacked stop codons and remained in frame with V and J, and all other rearrangements were classified as non-productive. Following IMGT convention, CDR3 was defined as the stretch from the second conserved V-encoded cysteine to the conserved J-encoded phenylalanine. In an earlier analysis of 500 to 650 of the donors, sequences lacking an unambiguous match to a single V gene segment were excluded. In an earlier analysis of approximately 560 of the donors, a V segment was called functional when productive rearrangements were above 56.7%, and segregating when the standard deviation between donors exceeded 5%. To diagnose cytomegalovirus status from the catalog of TCR beta chain sequences, a statistical classification framework was built. In a later analysis, V and J genes were assigned by comparing TCR nucleotide sequences against IMGT/GENE-DB human TR gene sequences. The TCRdist pipeline was used in a later analysis to assign CDR3 sequences and most-parsimonious VDJ recombination scenarios. In a later analysis, every TCR beta chain was defined by the combination of its CDR3 amino acid sequence and its V-gene family, and reads without a unique V-gene family were dropped. As a way to deal with suspected cross-contamination and a sequencing artifact, a later analysis dropped approximately 570 nucleotide sequences that were highly shared and had low generation probability. For each public chain, a later analysis derived a clonal expansion index from normalized ranks of inferred template counts within each repertoire. A later analysis computed generation probabilities with a VDJ recombination model fitted to out-of-frame rearrangements, and checked the results against IGoR. In a later analysis, hypergeometric tests were used to score TCR-TCR, TCR-HLA and TCR-CMV co-occurrence, with a repertoire-size bias correction applied to TCR pairs. False discovery rates were estimated in a later analysis by permuting HLA or CMV assignments 20 times. In a later analysis, co-occurring TCRs were grouped using DBSCAN, with TCRdist sequence similarity added in when clustering inside HLA-allele-positive subsets. Co-occurrence clustering excluded repertoires with fewer than 30,000 or more than 120,000 public chains, plus five with anomalous nucleotide sharing. TCRdb limited this immuneACCESS table to in-frame rearrangements with V and J called. A share of clones is missing; checked studies link under half to unresolved V genes, and the rest is unexplained. V and J calls and clone size come straight from that table; D and trimming were deduced from the DNA. The sample's records list 25,000 to 40,000 clones. The top ten hold approximately 4.8% of the sample.

As for this clone: Its recognized antigen is unknown.

This receptor was identified in a female donor in good health and CMV-seronegative. Sequencing was done on a sample of PBMCs. This chain joins TRBV19 to TRBJ1-1; TRBD1 fits 9 bases in the junction. The nucleotide sequence is TGTGCCAGTAGTATCGGGACAGGGAGGGGGATGAACACTGAAGCTTTCTTT. Its protein is CASSIGTGRGMNTEAFF.